This T cell receptor beta chain comes out of a study of shared clonotypes between healthy human individuals (dated by TCRdb to about 2020). Context from the whole study: A few men and two women, aged 18 to 49 years, made up the cohort. Libraries were prepared and TCR repertoires were sequenced by different laboratories using diverse techniques, in order to increase sequencing depth and limit assay-specific biases. To estimate repertoire size and how much clonotype sharing occurs between individuals, the study deeply sequenced the blood TCR repertoires of five healthy adults. For each donor, three plates each were used for CD4 naive and CD4 memory, two plates were used for CD8 naive, and one plate was used for CD8 memory. Per donor, leukapheresis produced somewhere between about 0.9 and 9.5 billion PBMCs. Paper-wide results and their limitations: When a few donors were compared, the shared fraction of clonotypes was around 5% for naive CD4, over 3% for naive CD8, more than 2% for memory CD4, and 0.35% to 0.4% for memory CD8. Even with the large sequencing depth, rarefaction of the sorted-subset datasets indicated that sequencing was incomplete. Pairwise subsampling indicated that sequencing depth was expected to affect the degree of clonotype sharing among donors. Sampling was limited to blood, and TCR repertoires in tissue likely differ from TCR repertoires in blood. Because the study included a small number of donors, the genetic and exposure-history diversity represented was limited. Compared with non-shared clonotypes, clonotypes shared by all four sorted-subset donors had higher generation probabilities. Naive subsets generally had larger estimated clonotype richness than memory subsets.

TCR CDR3 regions were amplified from genomic DNA by multiplex PCR using the deep immunoSEQ assay. For each cell subset, the extracted genomic DNA was distributed evenly across all wells of several immunoSEQ 96-well plates, and each plate served as one replicate. For sorted subsets, each replicate PCR was loaded with around 200 ng genomic DNA, equivalent to 30,000 or so T cell genomes. The purified libraries were quantified using a Qubit 3.0 fluorometer, sized with a Bioanalyzer 2100, and then quantified again using the KAPA Library Quantification kit. Every immunoSEQ 96-well plate was sequenced on a separate single-read 150-cycle Illumina NextSeq 550 flow cell. In the authors' own workflow: Because the immunoSEQ output included only junctional sequences and no quality scores, the filtering could not be the same as the filtering used for full-length reads. Sequences were annotated with PyIR, a Python wrapper for IgBLAST v1.9, using IMGT germline references to assign V/J genes and CDR3. Reads were filtered out if the reads had weak V/J assignments (E-value above 1e-6), no CDR3, stop codons, out-of-frame junctions, or ambiguous translated residues. V3J clonotypes were defined as sequences sharing the same inferred V gene, J gene, and CDR3 amino acid sequence. Percentage overlap between repertoires was computed as shared unique clonotypes divided by the size of the smaller repertoire. RTK rarefaction, the Chao1 estimator, and Recon v2.1 estimates of unobserved clonotypes were used to assess repertoire richness. Generation probabilities were computed with OLGA for all TCRbeta clonotypes obtained by the gDNA method from several donors. Entries here come from immuneACCESS through TCRdb and include only in-frame sequences with V and J called. Some clones fail to appear in such tables; in the studies checked, an unresolved V gene covers under half of the shortfall, and the cause of the remainder is unknown. V, J and clone size reflect that table, while D and trimming were determined from the DNA. The sample includes 1.6 million or so clones, with 95% to 97% observed a single time. Roughly 1.2% of the sample comes from the top ten.

CDR1 and CDR2 are drawn from the germline V gene (reference sequence): SEHNR, FQNEAQ. V is pared back by 5 bases and J by 5 bases, with 16 bases lying between the germline termini. The CDR3 holds 14 amino acids from the cysteine to the phenylalanine. Only the CDR3 DNA stays, 42 bases, in frame from base 1. Worth noting for this clone: What antigen it recognizes has not been identified. Base qualities are not at hand, and no much larger clone is one base apart.

The donors were healthy, HIV-negative adults with no recently reported acute infections or vaccinations. All donors were Caucasian adults living in Nashville, Tennessee, USA. CD4+ T cells were enriched by magnetic negative selection, after which naive cells were positively selected on CD45RA and the negative fraction was taken as the memory subset. Blood was obtained by leukapheresis, after which PBMCs were separated by Ficoll-Histopaque density gradient centrifugation and cryopreserved in liquid nitrogen vapor phase. Analytical flow cytometry was used to check the purity and quantity of every magnetically sorted T cell population. From each sorted fraction, genomic DNA was isolated and quantified by UV absorbance on a Nanodrop 2000c.

This chain is built from TRBV7-9 and TRBJ2-7; no D gene call is confident. The sample taken for sequencing was naive CD4+ T cells sorted from blood. The cell subset or site label here, explained by the study, means: CD45RA+ positively selected. The source of this sequence is a man younger than 45 in good health. The CDR3 corresponds to CASSRRALTDEQYF. The DNA sequence is TGTGCCAGCAGCCGCCGCGCGTTAACGGACGAGCAGTACTTC.